The 8 T cell receptor beta chains in this list originate from one sample, sequenced in a study of blood T cell repertoires in COVID-19. Assay: immunoSEQ multiplex PCR; the TCRdb copy retains only in-frame clones and omits some. The data show some 240,000 clones, around 83% seen once. Sequencing input: peripheral blood. The origin of the receptors is a middle-aged woman who had recovered from COVID-19.

Many counts were recorded for this clone. This chain connects TRBV2 to TRBJ1-6; 8 bases are a match to TRBD1. Trimming removed 6 bases from V and 8 bases from J; junction bases left unmatched: 6. The CDR3 runs 14 residues. Germline values: CDR1 SNHLY, CDR2 FYNNEI. CDR3 sequence (DNA): TGTGCCAGCAGGCGACAGGGGATTGATTCACCCCTCCACTTT. Amino acids: CASRRQGIDSPLHF.

This chain joins TRBV6-1 and TRBJ1-2; perhaps TRBD1 as D (6 bases). V was clipped by 3 bases and J by 6 bases, with 8 bases between them. Germline CDR1 and CDR2: MNHNS and SASEGT. This CDR3 is 12 amino acids long. The CDR3, as DNA: TGTGCCAGCAGTGAGACAGGCAATGGCTACACCTTC. This codes for CASSETGNGYTF.

The CDR3 protein is CASSQGQQADTQYF. The CDR3 DNA follows: TGCGCCAGCAGCCAGGGACAGCAGGCAGATACGCAGTATTTT. The rearrangement links TRBV5-1 to TRBJ2-3; TRBD1 matches 7 bases. There are 14 residues in the CDR3. The germline V gene encodes CDR1 SGHRS and CDR2 YFSETQ. The trim removed 4 bases at V and 4 bases at J, leaving 6 bases unmatched.

This clone appeared a single time. V gene TRBV19 combines with J gene TRBJ1-5; no clear D. This CDR3 is built from 15 residues. Germline V gives CDR1 LNHDA, CDR2 SQIVND (reference sequence). V shed 5 bases and J shed 0 bases, with 11 bases lying between them. The CDR3 DNA sequence: TGTGCCAGTAGTTGGACTCTGTTTAGCAATCAGCCCCAGCATTTT. This encodes CASSWTLFSNQPQHF.

This clone was recorded a few times. The J gene is TRBJ1-2, the V gene TRBV28; tentative D call: TRBD1 (6 bases). This CDR3 contains 15 residues. Germline V lookup: CDR1 MDHEN, CDR2 SYDVKM. The germline V and J ends were trimmed by 5 bases and 0 bases, with 13 bases remaining between them. The CDR3 nucleotides are TGTGCCAGCAGTGAATACAGGGTCGCTAACTATGGCTACACCTTC. This sequence encodes CASSEYRVANYGYTF.

This sequence joins TRBV3-1 (or the pseudogene TRBV3-2) and TRBJ2-1, with D maybe TRBD2 (5 bases). The CDR3 is 18 amino acids. The V gene's germline CDR1 is LGHDT and CDR2 YNNKEL (reference sequence). V gave up 3 bases and J gave up 5 bases, with 23 bases separating them. The CDR3 region is CASSHYALLTGRDNEQFF. The CDR3 nucleotides are TGTGCCAGCAGCCACTACGCCCTATTAACTGGGAGAGACAATGAGCAGTTCTTC.

A few counts support this clone. The gene calls are TRBV10-3 and TRBJ2-3, with 9 bases identical to TRBD2. The CDR3 spans 15 residues. The V gene end was trimmed by 5 bases and the J gene end by 4 bases; junction bases not matched to a gene: 7. Per the germline V gene, CDR1 is ENHRY and CDR2 is SYGVKD. For the CDR3, the DNA is TGTGCCATCAGTAGCGGGGGGATATTGGCAGATACGCAGTATTTT. This sequence encodes CAISSGGILADTQYF.

CDR3 sequence reads: CASRTVDRAAGNTIYF. For the CDR3, the DNA is TGTGCCAGCAGAACCGTAGACAGGGCAGCTGGAAACACCATATATTTT. The V gene is TRBV6-6, the J gene TRBJ1-3; 7 bases line up with TRBD1. After removal of 6 bases from V and 2 bases from J, the junction contained 10 bases not matched to a gene. Germline V gene data show CDR1 as MNHNY and CDR2 as SVGAGI (reference sequence). The CDR3 runs 16 residues.